This T cell receptor (beta chain) was identified in a study of T cell responses to AZD1222 COVID-19 vaccine. Whole-study results and caveats: Spike-specific TCR breadth and depth rose after two AZD1222 doses. At baseline, just six AZD1222 recipients tested seropositive.

Sequencing was performed with immunoSEQ multiplex PCR; in TCRdb, only in-frame clones are kept and a portion is missing. The data show over 120,000 clones, 85% to 95% seen once. There are a few counts of this clone. The antigen remains undetermined. The ends were cut back, 2 bases at V and 8 bases at J, with 10 bases in the middle. This CDR3 has 14 amino acids. CDR1 and CDR2 from the germline V gene are MNHEY and SVGEGT. The TCR was taken from an adult in good health. The source was peripheral blood, collected on day 0 of AZD1222 vaccination. The chain uses TRBV6-2 or TRBV6-3 and TRBJ1-6; D uncertain. The CDR3 DNA sequence: TGTGCCAGCAGTTACGTGCGGAACCATTCACCCCTCCACTTT. It codes for CASSYVRNHSPLHF.